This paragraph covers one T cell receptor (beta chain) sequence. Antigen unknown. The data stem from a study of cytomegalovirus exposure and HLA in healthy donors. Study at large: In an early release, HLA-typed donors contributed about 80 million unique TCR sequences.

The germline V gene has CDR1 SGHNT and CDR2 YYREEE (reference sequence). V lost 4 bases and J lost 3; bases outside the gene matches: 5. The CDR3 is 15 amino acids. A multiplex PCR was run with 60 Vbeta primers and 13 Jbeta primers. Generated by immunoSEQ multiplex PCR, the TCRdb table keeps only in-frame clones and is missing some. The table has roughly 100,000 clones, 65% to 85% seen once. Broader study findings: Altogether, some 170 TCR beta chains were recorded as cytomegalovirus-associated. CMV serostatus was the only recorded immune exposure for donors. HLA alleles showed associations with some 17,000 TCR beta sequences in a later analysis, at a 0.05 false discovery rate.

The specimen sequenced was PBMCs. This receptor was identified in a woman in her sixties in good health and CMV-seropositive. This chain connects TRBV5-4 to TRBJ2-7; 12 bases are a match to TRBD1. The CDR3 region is CASSNRDRGHYEQYF. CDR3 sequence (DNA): TGTGCCAGCAGCAACCGGGACAGGGGGCACTACGAGCAGTACTTC.